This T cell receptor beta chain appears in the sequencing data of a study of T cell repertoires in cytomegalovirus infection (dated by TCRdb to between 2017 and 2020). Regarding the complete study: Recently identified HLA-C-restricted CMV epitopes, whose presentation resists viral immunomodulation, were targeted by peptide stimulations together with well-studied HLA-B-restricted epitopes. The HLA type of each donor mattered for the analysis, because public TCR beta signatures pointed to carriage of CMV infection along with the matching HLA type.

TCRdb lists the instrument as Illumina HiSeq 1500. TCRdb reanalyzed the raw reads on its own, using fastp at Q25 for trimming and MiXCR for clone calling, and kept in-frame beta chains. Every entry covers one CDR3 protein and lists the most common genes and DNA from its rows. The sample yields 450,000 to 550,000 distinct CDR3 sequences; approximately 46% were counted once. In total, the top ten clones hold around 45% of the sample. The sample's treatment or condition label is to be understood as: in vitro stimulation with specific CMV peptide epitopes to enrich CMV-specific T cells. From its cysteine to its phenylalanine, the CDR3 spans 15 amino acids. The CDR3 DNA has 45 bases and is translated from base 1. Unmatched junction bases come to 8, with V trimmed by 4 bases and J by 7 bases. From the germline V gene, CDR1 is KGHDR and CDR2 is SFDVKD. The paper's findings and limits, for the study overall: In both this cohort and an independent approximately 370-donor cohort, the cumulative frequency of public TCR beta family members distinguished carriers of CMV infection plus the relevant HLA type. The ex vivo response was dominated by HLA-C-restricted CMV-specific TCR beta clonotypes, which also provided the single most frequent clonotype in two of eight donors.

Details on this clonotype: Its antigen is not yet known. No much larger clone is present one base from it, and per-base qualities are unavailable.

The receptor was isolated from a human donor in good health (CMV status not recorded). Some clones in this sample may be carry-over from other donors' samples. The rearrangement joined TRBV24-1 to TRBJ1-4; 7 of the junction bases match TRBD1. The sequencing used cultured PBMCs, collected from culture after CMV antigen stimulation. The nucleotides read TGTGCCACCAGTGACCCACGACAGGGAGGTGAAAAACTGTTTTTT. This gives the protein CATSDPRQGGEKLFF.